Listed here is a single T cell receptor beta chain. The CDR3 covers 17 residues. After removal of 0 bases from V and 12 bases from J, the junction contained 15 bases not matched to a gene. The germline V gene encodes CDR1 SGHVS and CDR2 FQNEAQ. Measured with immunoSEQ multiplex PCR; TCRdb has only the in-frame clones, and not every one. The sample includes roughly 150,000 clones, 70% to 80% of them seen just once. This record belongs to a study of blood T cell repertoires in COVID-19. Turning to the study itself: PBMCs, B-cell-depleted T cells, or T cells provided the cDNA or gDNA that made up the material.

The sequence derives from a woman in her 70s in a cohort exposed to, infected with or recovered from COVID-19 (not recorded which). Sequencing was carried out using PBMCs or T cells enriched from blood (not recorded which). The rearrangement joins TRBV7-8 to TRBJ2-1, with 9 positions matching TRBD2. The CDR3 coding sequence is TGTGCCAGCAGCTTAGCCCCCGGACTAGCGTCCCCTGGAGGGCAGTTCTTC. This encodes CASSLAPGLASPGGQFF.